Sequencing of this T cell receptor (beta chain) was carried out in a study of identical twins. The V gene's germline CDR1 is MNHEY and CDR2 SMNVEV (reference sequence). Between the trimmed V and J ends, which lost 4 bases and 5 bases, there was a span of 6 bases. The CDR3 covers 12 residues. Unique molecular identifiers were present on cDNA, and template switching added a universal primer site. TCRdb re-derived calls from the 5' RACE reads in MiXCR, one entry per CDR3 protein. Of 310,000 or so distinct CDR3 sequences listed, more than 6.5% are singletons. This clonotype was observed a few times. Its antigen is unknown. Study observations and caveats: Instead of following the same donors, the conclusions were based on cross-sectional statistical analysis. Excess twin sharing in beta out-of-frame sequences was weaker.

The sample was also linked to a second study, of yellow fever vaccine responses in identical twins. As reported in that work: As reported, the vaccine T cell response of twins seemed partly convergent and partly personalized.

This sequence was found in a woman aged 18-29 years in good health. This chain uses TRBV27 with TRBJ2-1; D gene unclear. Material for sequencing was memory (CD45RO+) T cells sorted from blood. CDR3 residues: CASSSSNNEQFF. In DNA form, the CDR3 reads TGTGCCAGCAGTTCCTCGAACAATGAGCAGTTCTTC.